The rows below give T cell receptor beta chains drawn from one sample of a study of spatial heterogeneity in lung cancer. TCRdb itself ran the 5' RACE reads through MiXCR, one entry per CDR3 protein. The sample records about 85,000 distinct CDR3 sequences, about 20% being singletons. Material: PBMCs, obtained at surgery. The receptors were sampled from a male donor with early-stage non-small cell lung cancer. Each CDR3 is given with its conserved first and last residue. A D gene is named only where the DNA matches it firmly. Rows give clone size only sometimes, using once, few, many, or a class for an expanded clone.

>TRBJ2-5|many|.|TRBV7-8
CASSFLDAETQYF
TGTGCCAGCAGCTTCCTAGATGCAGAGACCCAGTACTTC
>TRBJ2-6|many|TRBD2|TRBV5-1
CASSLRASGTISGANVLTF
TGCGCCAGCAGCTTGAGGGCTAGCGGGACGATCTCTGGGGCCAACGTCCTGACTTTC
>TRBJ2-3|.|TRBD2|TRBV20-1
CSAPTSGRGTDTQYF
TGCAGTGCGCCGACTAGCGGGAGGGGGACAGATACGCAGTATTTT
>TRBJ2-7|few|.|TRBV20-1
CSARGVSYEQYF
TGCAGTGCTAGAGGTGTCTCCTACGAGCAGTACTTC
>TRBJ2-3|few|.|TRBV5-1
CASSSTTSGPDTQYF
TGCGCCAGCAGCTCGACGACTTCTGGACCAGATACGCAGTATTTT
>TRBJ2-1|.|TRBD2|TRBV10-3
CAISELRGLAGPYNEQFF
TGTGCCATCAGTGAGTTGCGTGGCCTAGCGGGACCCTACAATGAGCAGTTCTTC
>TRBJ1-5|many|TRBD1|TRBV6-2/TRBV6-3
CASRTGTGDQPQHF
TGTGCCAGCAGAACCGGGACAGGGGATCAGCCCCAGCATTTT
>TRBJ1-1|few|.|TRBV28
CASRSGLGEAFF
TGTGCCAGCAGATCAGGGTTAGGCGAAGCTTTCTTT
>TRBJ2-3|many|.|TRBV29-1
CSFLPALPDTQYF
TGCAGCTTCCTGCCGGCCCTCCCAGATACGCAGTATTTT
>TRBJ1-1|few|.|TRBV3-1
CATTQGTGGEAFF
TGTGCCACCACCCAGGGGACGGGGGGTGAAGCTTTCTTT
>TRBJ1-1|few|TRBD1|TRBV28
CASSPYRGRNTEAFF
TGTGCCAGCAGTCCCTACAGGGGGAGGAACACTGAAGCTTTCTTT
>TRBJ2-3|.|TRBD2|TRBV29-1
CSVSSGRAVDTQYF
TGCAGCGTTTCTAGCGGGAGGGCCGTAGATACGCAGTATTTT
>TRBJ1-2|many|.|TRBV10-3
CAISDGRLANYGYTF
TGTGCCATCAGCGACGGAAGACTAGCTAACTATGGCTACACCTTC
>TRBJ2-2|.|.|TRBV7-2
CASSWTTSGTGELFF
TGTGCCAGCAGCTGGACTACAAGCGGCACCGGGGAGCTGTTTTTT
>TRBJ2-7|.|TRBD1|TRBV29-1
CSVETGGSYEQYF
TGCAGCGTTGAGACAGGGGGCTCCTACGAGCAGTACTTC
>TRBJ2-5|.|TRBD1|TRBV6-5
CASSPTGERETQYF
TGTGCCAGCAGCCCGACAGGGGAACGGGAGACCCAGTACTTC
>TRBJ2-5|.|.|TRBV2
CASSEETQYF
TGTGCCAGCAGTGAAGAGACCCAGTACTTC
>TRBJ1-1|few|.|TRBV6-5
CASSWSRRDTEAFF
TGTGCCAGCAGTTGGTCCCGTCGGGACACTGAAGCTTTCTTT
>TRBJ1-3|many|.|TRBV10-2
CASSDSGLGGNTIYF
TGCGCCAGCAGTGATTCCGGGCTTGGTGGAAACACCATATATTTT
>TRBJ2-3|few|TRBD1|TRBV28
CATWGQRTDTQYF
TGTGCCACCTGGGGACAGCGCACAGATACGCAGTATTTT
>TRBJ2-1|.|TRBD1|TRBV7-3
CASSSIPGQGSNEQFF
TGTGCCAGCAGCTCAATCCCGGGACAGGGGTCGAATGAGCAGTTCTTC
>TRBJ2-2|few|TRBD1|TRBV19
CASSGTGGNGGELFF
TGTGCCAGTAGTGGGACAGGGGGCAATGGCGGGGAGCTGTTTTTT
>TRBJ2-1|.|.|TRBV5-1
CASSQDADPEQFF
TGCGCCAGCAGCCAAGACGCGGACCCCGAGCAGTTCTTC
>TRBJ2-3|.|.|TRBV15
CATSGGDGIGTDTQYF
TGTGCCACCAGTGGAGGGGACGGAATAGGCACAGATACGCAGTATTTT
>TRBJ2-6|many|.|TRBV27
CASSFWGSGANVLTF
TGTGCCAGCAGTTTTTGGGGCTCTGGGGCCAACGTCCTGACTTTC
>TRBJ2-3|.|.|TRBV12-3/TRBV12-4
CASSFGSDTQYF
TGTGCCAGCAGTTTTGGGTCAGATACGCAGTATTTT
>TRBJ1-4|few|TRBD1|TRBV28
CASNGPGQGADNEKLFF
TGTGCCAGCAACGGACCAGGACAGGGGGCCGATAATGAAAAACTGTTTTTT
>TRBJ2-3|.|.|TRBV20-1
CSATAGTTSTDTQYF
TGCAGTGCTACCGCCGGGACAACCAGCACAGATACGCAGTATTTT
>TRBJ1-2|few|.|TRBV5-4
CASSGGDYGYTF
TGTGCCAGCAGTGGGGGGGACTATGGCTACACCTTC
>TRBJ2-1|.|.|TRBV12-3/TRBV12-4
CASSPQGANEQFF
TGTGCCAGCAGTCCACAGGGTGCGAATGAGCAGTTCTTC
>TRBJ2-1|few|TRBD2|TRBV29-1
CSVEGETSLPNEQFF
TGCAGCGTTGAGGGGGAGACTAGCCTGCCCAATGAGCAGTTCTTC
>TRBJ2-3|.|TRBD2|TRBV28
CASGTSGTVDTQYF
TGTGCCAGCGGGACTAGCGGGACGGTAGATACGCAGTATTTT
>TRBJ2-5|many|.|TRBV10-3
CASFSPAAETQYF
TGTGCCTCGTTCTCCCCAGCTGCAGAGACCCAGTACTTC
>TRBJ2-1|few|.|TRBV29-1
CSVDSGRGQSASIEQFF
TGCAGCGTTGATTCGGGTAGGGGCCAATCCGCGTCAATTGAGCAGTTCTTC
>TRBJ2-1|.|TRBD2|TRBV5-4
CASSLGGAAGDNEQFF
TGTGCCAGCAGCTTGGGGGGCGCTGCGGGAGACAATGAGCAGTTCTTC
>TRBJ2-5|many|.|TRBV16
CASSPGTQETQYF
TGTGCCAGCAGCCCCGGGACCCAAGAGACCCAGTACTTC
>TRBJ1-5|.|.|TRBV24-1
CATSDPSGSNQPQHF
TGTGCCACCAGTGATCCCTCGGGAAGCAATCAGCCCCAGCATTTT
>TRBJ2-4|few|.|TRBV27
CASSRPSPNIQYF
TGTGCCAGCAGCCGCCCCTCCCCAAACATTCAGTACTTC
>TRBJ2-3|.|TRBD2|TRBV6-2/TRBV6-3
CASRLLAGGIDTQYF
TGTGCCAGCAGATTACTAGCGGGAGGGATAGATACGCAGTATTTT
>TRBJ2-7|few|.|TRBV25-1
CASNAGRSLGYEQYF
TGTGCCAGCAACGCCGGACGGAGCCTTGGGTACGAGCAGTACTTC
>TRBJ1-2|few|.|TRBV7-9
CASSLYGYTF
TGTGCCAGCAGCCTCTATGGCTACACCTTC
>TRBJ2-2|few|TRBD2|TRBV6-2/TRBV6-3
CASSYAGDTGELFF
TGTGCCAGCAGTTACGCGGGGGACACCGGGGAGCTGTTTTTT
>TRBJ2-7|many|.|TRBV20-1
CSAKGSWGEQYF
TGCAGTGCTAAAGGCTCCTGGGGGGAGCAGTACTTC
>TRBJ1-2|many|.|TRBV4-2
CASSQETGPGVHGYTF
TGTGCCAGCAGCCAGGAAACCGGGCCAGGGGTCCATGGCTACACCTTC
>TRBJ1-6|few|.|TRBV5-1
CASSRDDWNSPLHF
TGCGCCAGCAGCCGGGATGACTGGAATTCACCCCTCCACTTT
>TRBJ2-1|.|.|TRBV4-1
CASSLGPFGPYNEQFF
TGCGCCAGCAGCCTAGGACCTTTCGGGCCCTACAATGAGCAGTTCTTC
>TRBJ1-5|.|.|TRBV12-3/TRBV12-4
CASSLIDQPQHF
TGTGCCAGCAGTTTAATCGACCAGCCCCAGCATTTT
>TRBJ1-5|few|.|TRBV6-5
CASSYSGRLDQPQHF
TGTGCCAGCAGTTACTCAGGGAGGTTGGATCAGCCCCAGCATTTT
>TRBJ1-2|few|.|TRBV6-1
CASSSYVNYGYTF
TGTGCCAGCAGTAGTTACGTTAACTATGGCTACACCTTC
>TRBJ1-5|.|.|TRBV10-3
CAIGDTHQPQHF
TGTGCCATCGGGGACACCCATCAGCCCCAGCATTTT
>TRBJ2-1|once|TRBD2|TRBV18
CASSLKGEGVFF
TGTGCCAGCTCTCTCAAAGGGGAGGGAGTGTTCTTC
>TRBJ2-3|.|TRBD2|TRBV10-3
CAIGLAGSITDTQYF
TGTGCCATAGGACTAGCGGGGTCTATCACAGATACGCAGTATTTT
>TRBJ2-7|few|TRBD2|TRBV27
CASSLSVAGARKQYF
TGTGCCAGCAGTTTATCTGTAGCGGGAGCCCGTAAGCAGTACTTC